The 29 T cell receptor beta chains presented below share a single source sample, sequenced in a study of CD8+ T cells in alopecia areata. The pooled cutaneous lymph node cells were sorted using several markers (CD4, CD8alpha, NKG2D, NKG2ACE and others). Sequencing used cDNA as its template, made by extracting RNA and reverse transcribing it. TCRdb keeps only in-frame clones here, not all; method: immunoSEQ multiplex PCR. The sample presents 270,000 or so clones, none singletons. Source material: CD4+ T cells sorted from a lymph node. All receptors come from a C3H/HeJ mouse with alopecia areata. The strain bears MHC haplotype H2-k.

Only a few counts were recorded for this clone. Gene names and germline match the mouse. The CDR3 end falls 4 residues outside the read, so it is completed with the germline J gene. This sequence joins TRBV19 and TRBJ1-2; TRBD1 aligns across 9 bases. V dropped 2 bases and J dropped 2; count of bases not matched to a gene: 4. This CDR3 contains 15 residues. Germline lookup yields CDR1 FNHDT and CDR2 SITEND (reference sequence). The sequenced part of the CDR3 DNA is TGTGCCAGCAGTATGGGGACAGGGAAGAACTCC. It specifies CASSMGTGKNS. The entire CDR3 reads CASSMGTGKNSDYTF.

This clone was found a few times. The listed genes are named as in mouse. The read ends 4 residues early relative to the CDR3; the germline J gene fills the gap. The chain is built from TRBV19 and TRBJ2-3; 11 bases agree with TRBD2. The CDR3 extends over 16 amino acids. Germline V gene sequence: CDR1 FNHDT, CDR2 SITEND (reference sequence). The CDR3 protein is CASSADWGGGVETLYF. The CDR3 bases that were read are TGTGCCAGCAGTGCAGACTGGGGGGGAGGCGTAGAA.

To note about this clone: These gene names are mouse names. The DNA ends 4 residues before the CDR3 does, and the rest of the CDR3 is filled in from the germline J gene. The sample carries other DNA sequences with the same CDR3. The rearrangement links TRBV13-3 to TRBJ2-2; D is undetermined. The V and J ends lost 0 bases and 1 base respectively, with 4 bases between them. CDR3 size: 14 residues. Germline CDR1 is NNHDY and CDR2 is SYVADS. The DNA read from the CDR3 is TGTGCCAGCAGTGATGACAGAAACACCGGG. Protein: CASSDDRNTG. The entire CDR3 protein is CASSDDRNTGQLYF.

The table lists this clone with a few counts. Gene and germline names: mouse. With the read ending 4 residues before the CDR3 end, the germline J gene is used to fill in that end. This chain joins TRBV12-1 and TRBJ2-3; TRBD2 agrees at 9 bases. The length of the CDR3 is 16 residues. Germline CDR1 SGHSN, CDR2 HYEKVE. V shed 2 bases, J shed 0 bases, and the junction held 5 bases outside the gene matches. The DNA read from the CDR3 is TGTGCCAGCTCTCCCGTGGGACTGGGTAGTGCAGAA. This sequence encodes CASSPVGLGSAE. The CDR3 in full is CASSPVGLGSAETLYF.

Points on this clone: The genes are named according to mouse. The read stops 4 residues short of the end of the CDR3; the missing end is completed from the germline J gene. The rearrangement links TRBV3 to TRBJ2-1, with D maybe TRBD2 (7 bases). Trimming took 1 base from V and 0 from J, leaving 10 bases between them. Germline CDR1 is SNHLY and CDR2 is FYNGKV (reference sequence). CDR3 length: 16 residues. CDR3 sequence reads: CASSLEGGGNYAEQFF. CDR3 DNA (partial): TGTGCCAGCAGCTTAGAAGGGGGGGGTAACTATGCT.

This clone was seen a handful of times. Genes and germline come from the mouse. Sequencing ends 4 residues short of the CDR3 end; the germline J gene provides the rest. V and J are TRBV5 and TRBJ1-1, with D tentatively TRBD1 (5 bases). The CDR3 runs 15 residues. Looked up from germline, CDR1 is LGHNA and CDR2 is YNLKQL (reference sequence). V lost 0 bases, J lost 4 bases, and 12 bases lay in between. The sequenced CDR3 bases are TGTGCCAGCAGCCAAGAGGGCAGGGCGGGCACA. Amino acids: CASSQEGRAGT. The CDR3 in full is CASSQEGRAGTEVFF.

This clone was recorded a few times. The listed genes are named as in mouse. The read terminates 4 residues before the CDR3 end, so the remaining end is supplied by the germline J gene. The rearrangement joins TRBV1 to TRBJ2-4, with TRBD1 identical over 8 bases. The CDR3 is 14 residues long. Germline lookup yields CDR1 NSQYPW and CDR2 LRSPGD (reference sequence). CDR3 bases read: TGCACCTGCAGTGCCCAGGGGGCGCGGAAC. This encodes CTCSAQGARN. The complete CDR3 protein is CTCSAQGARNTLYF. The variable domain in full, with the rest retrieved from reference TRBV1 and TRBJ2-4, is VTLLEQNPRWRLVPRGQAVNLRCILKNSQYPWMSWYQQDLQKQLQWLFTLRSPGDKEVKSLPGADYLATRVTDTELRLQVANMSQGRTLYCTCSAQGARNTLYFGAGTRLSVL.

This clone was detected a few times. The gene names given are mouse names. The read stops 4 residues short of the end of the CDR3; the missing end is completed from the germline J gene. The V call is TRBV31, the J call TRBJ2-1; the D is unclear. V lost 0 bases and J 6 bases, leaving 6 bases between the germline ends. The CDR3 totals 12 residues. CDR1 and CDR2 (germline): GKSSPN, SITVG. CDR3 sequence reads: CAWSLKLAEQFF. CDR3 DNA (partial): TGTGCCTGGAGTCTCAAACTTGCT.

This clone was picked up a small number of times. Gene labels here are mouse ones. The read finishes 4 residues shy of the CDR3 end, and the germline J gene is used to complete it. This sample includes further DNA sequences coding for the same CDR3. V and J are TRBV13-3 and TRBJ2-1; unclear D gene. V lost 0 bases and J 3 bases, leaving 7 bases between the germline ends. CDR1 is NNHDY, CDR2 SYVADS, per germline. The CDR3 length is 14 residues. The CDR3: CASSDGQIYAEQFF. The CDR3 DNA, read in part, is TGTGCCAGCAGTGATGGACAAATCTATGCT.

This clone has more than one count but fewer than ten. All gene names here are mouse names. The CDR3 extends 4 residues past the end of the read, so its final part is completed from the germline J gene. The rearrangement uses TRBV13-1 and TRBJ1-1; D not certain. Trimming removed 3 bases from V and 0 bases from J, with 6 bases in between. Germline lookup yields CDR1 NSHNY and CDR2 SYGAGN. The CDR3 is 13 residues long. CDR3 DNA (partial): TGTGCCAGCAGTGCCCAGTCAAACACA. Translating it yields CASSAQSNT. The whole CDR3 sequence reads CASSAQSNTEVFF.

Turning to this clone: The genes are named according to mouse. The read gets to within 4 residues of the CDR3 end, and the germline J gene fills in the rest. The rearrangement joins TRBV13-3 to TRBJ2-1, with TRBD2 matching 10 bases. CDR3 length: 15 amino acids. The V gene's germline CDR1 is NNHDY and CDR2 SYVADS. The trim removed 1 base at V and 5 bases at J, leaving 3 bases unmatched. The part of the CDR3 DNA that was read is TGTGCCAGCAGTGATCCTGGGGGGGCCGATGCT. Residues: CASSDPGGADA. The whole CDR3 sequence reads CASSDPGGADAEQFF.

This clone was counted a few times. Gene names refer to mouse genes. Coverage ceases 4 residues before the CDR3 finishes, and the germline J gene fills in the end. The chain has TRBV13-2 and TRBJ2-3; 9 bases are shared with TRBD2. This CDR3 has 14 amino acids. Germline assignment: CDR1 NNHNN and CDR2 SYGAGS (reference sequence). V lost 3 bases to trimming and J lost 2 bases; unmatched junction nucleotides: 1. The CDR3 sequence is CASGGDWVAETLYF. CDR3 DNA, as far as it was read: TGTGCCAGCGGTGGGGACTGGGTTGCAGAA.

Comments on this clone: Mouse germline and gene names are used. The observed sequence ends 4 residues before the CDR3 terminus, with the missing tail filled in from the germline J gene. The rearrangement uses TRBV13-1 and TRBJ2-1; TRBD2 matches at 14 bases. This CDR3 spans 15 amino acids. CDR1 is NSHNY and CDR2 is SYGAGN in the germline V gene. Trimming at V came to 3 bases and at J to 6 bases, leaving 2 bases not matched to a gene. CDR3 sequence: CASSAGLGGRAEQFF. Incomplete CDR3 DNA: TGTGCCAGCAGTGCGGGACTGGGGGGGCGTGCT.

Relative to its sample, this clone is medium-sized (0.01 to 0.1%). The germline and genes are mouse ones. From the germline J gene comes the end of the CDR3, since the read stops 4 residues before it. This sequence joins TRBV14 and TRBJ2-5, with a tentative D call TRBD1 (5 bases). V lost 5 bases, J lost 0 bases, and 7 bases lay in between. The CDR3 spans 13 residues. CDR1 SGHDT and CDR2 FRDEAV come from the germline V gene. CDR3 DNA (partial): TGTGCCAGCAGGTCAGGGAACCAAGAC. Protein sequence: CASRSGNQD. The whole CDR3 sequence reads CASRSGNQDTQYF.

With regard to this clone: Gene names refer to mouse genes. The read ends 4 residues early relative to the CDR3; the germline J gene fills the gap. The chain recombines TRBV13-1 with TRBJ2-3; 9 nucleotides line up with TRBD2. Per the germline V gene, CDR1 is NSHNY and CDR2 is SYGAGN. The CDR3 contains 16 residues. The V gene end was trimmed by 3 bases and the J gene end by 0 bases; junction bases not matched to a gene: 5. This CDR3 is CASSATGGTSAETLYF. The sequenced part of the CDR3 DNA is TGTGCCAGCAGTGCGACTGGGGGAACTAGTGCAGAA.

On this clone itself: Gene names denote mouse genes. The CDR3 is cut off 4 residues early in the read; its end comes from the germline J gene. This chain joins TRBV31 and TRBJ2-5, with 11 bases fitting TRBD2. CDR3 size: 15 residues. The V gene end was trimmed by 3 bases and the J gene end by 2 bases; junction bases not matched to a gene: 4. CDR1 and CDR2 (germline): GKSSPN, SITVG. Incomplete CDR3 DNA: TGTGCCTGGAGCCTCGACTGGGGGGGCCAAGAC. It specifies CAWSLDWGGQD. The entire CDR3 reads CAWSLDWGGQDTQYF.

With respect to this clone: Germline and genes here are mouse. Read data end 4 residues before the CDR3 end; the end is taken from the germline J gene. The chain carries TRBV13-1 and TRBJ2-7; maybe TRBD1 (5 bases). Germline values: CDR1 NSHNY, CDR2 SYGAGN. CDR3 length: 14 amino acids. Trimming left V 5 bases short and J 0 bases short, with 12 bases between. Incomplete CDR3 DNA: TGTGCCAGCAGCCCCGACAGTTCCTCCTAT. This gives the protein CASSPDSSSY. The entire CDR3 protein reads CASSPDSSSYEQYF.

This clone was observed a few times. Mouse germline and gene names are used. The read finishes 4 residues shy of the CDR3 end, and the germline J gene is used to complete it. This chain joins TRBV1 and TRBJ2-2; 8 nucleotides agree with TRBD2. The CDR3 contains 16 residues. In germline, CDR1 is NSQYPW, CDR2 LRSPGD (reference sequence). The junction had 7 bases not matched to a gene; V was cut back by 4 bases and J by 3 bases. CDR3 bases read: TGCACCTGCAGTGAGCTGGGGGGCGCGGACACCGGG. Its translation is CTCSELGGADTG. In full, the CDR3 reads CTCSELGGADTGQLYF.

This clone was counted only a few times. Germline and genes: mouse. The read terminates 4 residues ahead of where the CDR3 ends, so the germline J gene completes it. This chain joins TRBV13-1 and TRBJ2-3, with 8 positions matching TRBD1. This CDR3 spans 15 amino acids. The germline CDR1 and CDR2 sequences are NSHNY and SYGAGN. J gave up 0 bases and V 2 bases, and 2 bases lay outside the gene matches. CDR3 bases read: TGTGCCAGCAGTGAACAGGGGGGTAGTGCAGAA. Encoded protein: CASSEQGGSAE. The full-length CDR3 reads as CASSEQGGSAETLYF.

This clone was picked up a small number of times. The genes are named according to mouse. The read falls 4 residues short of the CDR3 end, and the missing part is taken from the germline J gene. The V gene is TRBV13-3, the J gene TRBJ2-5, with TRBD1 matching 10 bases. The CDR3 runs 14 residues. CDR1 is NNHDY and CDR2 is SYVADS in the germline V gene. Here the CDR3 reads CASSSGQGKDTQYF. The covered CDR3 bases are TGTGCCAGCAGTTCGGGACAGGGGAAAGAC.

Turning to this clone: The genes are named according to mouse. Read sequence stops 4 residues before the CDR3 end, and the germline J gene provides the missing end. Other DNA variants within this sample encode the same CDR3. The rearrangement links TRBV5 to TRBJ2-2; 9 bases match TRBD2. The CDR3 runs to 16 residues. Germline lookup yields CDR1 LGHNA and CDR2 YNLKQL (reference sequence). J was trimmed by 2 bases and V by 0 bases; bases with no gene match: 1. The CDR3 is CASSQDTGGNTGQLYF. The covered CDR3 bases are TGTGCCAGCAGCCAAGACACTGGGGGGAACACCGGG.

With regard to this clone: Any gene name here is a mouse gene name. The CDR3 end is not reached by the read, which stops 4 residues before it; the germline J gene fills it in. The sample has other DNA sequences that encode this CDR3 too. The chain has TRBV31 and TRBJ2-2; 8 nucleotides align to TRBD1. Germline V gene lookup returns CDR1 GKSSPN and CDR2 SITVG. This CDR3 spans 15 amino acids. The junction had 2 bases not matched to a gene; V was cut back by 2 bases and J by 0 bases. CDR3 DNA (partial): TGTGCCTGGAGTAGGGACAGGACAAACACCGGG. It yields the protein CAWSRDRTNTG. The entire CDR3 protein is CAWSRDRTNTGQLYF.

This clone was seen ten or more times. The gene names given are mouse names. Read data end 4 residues before the CDR3 end; the end is taken from the germline J gene. The chain combines TRBV1 with TRBJ2-2, with TRBD1 as a possible D gene (5 bases). The V and J ends lost 4 bases and 0 bases respectively, with 6 bases between them. The CDR3 is made up of 14 amino acids. CDR1 is NSQYPW and CDR2 is LRSPGD in the germline V gene (reference sequence). This CDR3 reads CTCSETANTGQLYF. The sequenced part of the CDR3 DNA is TGCACCTGCAGTGAGACAGCAAACACCGGG. The variable domain in full, with the rest retrieved from reference TRBV1 and TRBJ2-2, is VTLLEQNPRWRLVPRGQAVNLRCILKNSQYPWMSWYQQDLQKQLQWLFTLRSPGDKEVKSLPGADYLATRVTDTELRLQVANMSQGRTLYCTCSETANTGQLYFGEGSKLTVL.

The sample holds a few counts of this clone. Genes and germline come from the mouse. Other DNA sequences in the same sample also yield this CDR3. CDR3 sequence reads: CASSMRGGGAETLYF. The sequenced part of the CDR3 DNA is TGTGCCAGCAGTATGAGGGGAGGGGGTGCAGAA. The chain has TRBV19 and TRBJ2-3; D possibly corresponds to TRBD1 (5 bases). The CDR3 end lies 4 residues beyond the end of the read and is filled in from the germline J gene. V was cut by 2 bases and J by 1 base, with 11 bases left in between. This CDR3 is built from 15 residues. Germline lookup yields CDR1 FNHDT and CDR2 SITEND (reference sequence).

The table lists this clone with a few counts. Gene names are mouse gene names. The read finishes 4 residues shy of the CDR3 end, and the germline J gene is used to complete it. The chain couples TRBV5 to TRBJ2-7; weak D call: TRBD1 (6 bases). Germline V gene lookup returns CDR1 LGHNA and CDR2 YNLKQL (reference sequence). The CDR3 sequence is 14 residues long. Trimming removed 4 bases at V and 0 bases at J, with 10 bases between. This CDR3 reads CASSRRDNSYEQYF. CDR3 bases read: TGTGCCAGCAGCCGCCGGGACAACTCCTAT.

This clone was seen a few times. Gene names are the mouse ones. The read ends 4 residues before the CDR3 terminus; that terminus is restored from the germline J gene. This chain uses TRBV1 with TRBJ1-2; 9 bases match TRBD1. The CDR3 extends over 16 amino acids. CDR1 is NSQYPW, CDR2 LRSPGD, per germline (reference sequence). J gave up 2 bases and V 5 bases, and 9 bases lay outside the gene matches. This CDR3 is CTCSPPGQGGNSDYTF. Partial CDR3 DNA: TGCACCTGCAGTCCCCCGGGACAGGGAGGGAACTCC. The entire variable domain, with the rest obtained from reference TRBV1 and TRBJ1-2, is as follows: VTLLEQNPRWRLVPRGQAVNLRCILKNSQYPWMSWYQQDLQKQLQWLFTLRSPGDKEVKSLPGADYLATRVTDTELRLQVANMSQGRTLYCTCSPPGQGGNSDYTFGSGTRLLVI.

Details on this clone: Gene names are the mouse ones. Coverage ceases 4 residues before the CDR3 finishes, and the germline J gene fills in the end. This chain links TRBV13-1 with TRBJ2-4; D gene ambiguous. The V end was cut by 2 bases, the J end by 0 bases, with 7 bases between. This CDR3 contains 14 residues. Germline V gene lookup returns CDR1 NSHNY and CDR2 SYGAGN. The covered CDR3 bases are TGTGCCAGCAGTGACAGTAATAGTCAAAAC. Amino acid sequence: CASSDSNSQN. The full CDR3 reads CASSDSNSQNTLYF.

Only a few counts were recorded for this clone. Gene names are the mouse ones. The CDR3 goes on 4 residues after the read ends, and that part is filled in from the germline J gene. The genes are TRBV12-1 and TRBJ2-1, with 10 nucleotides matching TRBD2. This CDR3 comprises 15 residues. Unmatched junction bases numbered 5, after V lost 1 base and J lost 6 bases. The germline gives CDR1 SGHSN, CDR2 HYEKVE. CDR3 bases read: TGTGCCAGCTCTCTTTCTGGGGGGGCTCTTGCT. Its protein is CASSLSGGALA. The full CDR3 is CASSLSGGALAEQFF.

In this sample, this clone turned up a few times. The genes are named according to mouse. The read terminates 4 residues before the CDR3 end, so the remaining end is supplied by the germline J gene. In the same sample, other DNA sequences code for this CDR3. This sequence joins TRBV17 and TRBJ2-5, with 10 bases lining up with TRBD2. The length of the CDR3 is 15 residues. The germline V gene has CDR1 MNHDT and CDR2 YYDKIL. V shed 1 base and J 2 bases; nucleotides not matched to a gene: 0. Here the CDR3 reads CASSRGLGGQDTQYF. CDR3 bases read: TGTGCTAGCAGTAGAGGACTGGGGGGCCAAGAC. Supplemented by reference TRBV17 and TRBJ2-5, the full variable domain reads DTTVKQNPRYKLARVGKPVNLICSQTMNHDTMYWYQKKPNQAPKLLLFYYDKILNREADTFEKFQSSRPNNSFCSLYIGSAGLEYSAMYLCASSRGLGGQDTQYFGPGTRLLVL.